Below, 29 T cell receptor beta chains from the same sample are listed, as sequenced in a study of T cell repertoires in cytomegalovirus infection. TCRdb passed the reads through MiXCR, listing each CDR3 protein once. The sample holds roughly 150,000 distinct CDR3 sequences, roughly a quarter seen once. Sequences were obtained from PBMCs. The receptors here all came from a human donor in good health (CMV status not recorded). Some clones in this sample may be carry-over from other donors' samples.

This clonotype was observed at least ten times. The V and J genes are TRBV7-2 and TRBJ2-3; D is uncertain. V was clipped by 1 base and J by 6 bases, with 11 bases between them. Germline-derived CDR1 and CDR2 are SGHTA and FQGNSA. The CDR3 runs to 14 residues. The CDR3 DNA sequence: TGTGCCAGCAGCTTAGGGAGCAAGATGGATACGCAGTATTTT. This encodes CASSLGSKMDTQYF.

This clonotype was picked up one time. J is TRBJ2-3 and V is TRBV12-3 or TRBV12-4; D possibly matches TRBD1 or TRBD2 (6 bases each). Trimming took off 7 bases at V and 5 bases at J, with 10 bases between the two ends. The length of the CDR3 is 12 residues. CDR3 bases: TGTGCCAGCAACGAGGGGGGAGATACGCAGTATTTT. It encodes CASNEGGDTQYF.

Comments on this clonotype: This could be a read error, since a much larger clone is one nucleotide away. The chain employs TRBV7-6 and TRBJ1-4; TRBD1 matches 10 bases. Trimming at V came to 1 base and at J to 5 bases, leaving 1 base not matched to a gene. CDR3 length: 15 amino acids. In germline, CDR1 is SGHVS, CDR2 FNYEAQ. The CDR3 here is CASSLEGQGNEKLFF. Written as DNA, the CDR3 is TGTGCCAGCAGCTTAGAGGGACAGGGGAATGAAAAACTGTTTTTT.

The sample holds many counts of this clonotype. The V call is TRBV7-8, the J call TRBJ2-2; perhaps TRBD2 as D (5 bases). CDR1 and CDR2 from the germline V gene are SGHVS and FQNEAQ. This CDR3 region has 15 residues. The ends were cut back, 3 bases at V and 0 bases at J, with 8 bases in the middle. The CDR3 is CASSFSGANTGELFF. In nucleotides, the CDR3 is TGTGCCAGCAGCTTTTCCGGGGCGAACACCGGGGAGCTGTTTTTT.

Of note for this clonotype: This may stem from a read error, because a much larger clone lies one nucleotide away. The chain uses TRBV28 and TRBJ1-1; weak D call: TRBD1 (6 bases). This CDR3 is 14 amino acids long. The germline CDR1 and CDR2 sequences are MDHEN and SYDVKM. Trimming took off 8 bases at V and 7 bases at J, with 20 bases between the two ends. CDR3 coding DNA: TGTGCCAGCGCTTTGGGGCAGGGGAGGGGTGAAGCTTTCTTT. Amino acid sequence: CASALGQGRGEAFF.

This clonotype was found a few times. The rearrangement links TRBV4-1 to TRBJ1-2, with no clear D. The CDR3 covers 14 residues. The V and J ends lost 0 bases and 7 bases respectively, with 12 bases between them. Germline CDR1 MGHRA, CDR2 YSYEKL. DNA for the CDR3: TGCGCCAGCAGCCAAGATCGGTTTACGGGTGGCTACACCTTC. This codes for CASSQDRFTGGYTF.

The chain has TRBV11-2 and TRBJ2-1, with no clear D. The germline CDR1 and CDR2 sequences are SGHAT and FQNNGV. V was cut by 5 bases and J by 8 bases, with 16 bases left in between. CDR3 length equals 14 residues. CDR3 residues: CASSPHPFDHEQFF. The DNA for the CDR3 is TGTGCCAGCAGCCCACATCCCTTCGACCATGAGCAGTTCTTC.

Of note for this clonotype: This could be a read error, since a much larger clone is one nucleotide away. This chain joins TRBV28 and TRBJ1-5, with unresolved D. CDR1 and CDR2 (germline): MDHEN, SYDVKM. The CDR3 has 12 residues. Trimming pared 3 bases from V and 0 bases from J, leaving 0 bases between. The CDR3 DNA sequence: TGTGCCAGCAGTTTTAGCAATCAGCCCCAGCATTTT. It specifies CASSFSNQPQHF.

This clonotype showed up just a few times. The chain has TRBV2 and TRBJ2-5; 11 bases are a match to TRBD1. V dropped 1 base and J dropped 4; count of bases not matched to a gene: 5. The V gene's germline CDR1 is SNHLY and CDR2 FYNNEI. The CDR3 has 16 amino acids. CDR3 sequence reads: CASSEGGTGGSETQYF. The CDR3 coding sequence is TGTGCCAGCAGTGAAGGCGGGACAGGGGGTTCAGAGACCCAGTACTTC.

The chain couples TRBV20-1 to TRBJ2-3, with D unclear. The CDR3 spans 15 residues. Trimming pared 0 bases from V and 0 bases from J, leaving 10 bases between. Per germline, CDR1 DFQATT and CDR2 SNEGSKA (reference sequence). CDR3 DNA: TGCAGTGCTAGAGAAAGGGTCAGTAGCACAGATACGCAGTATTTT. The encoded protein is CSARERVSSTDTQYF.

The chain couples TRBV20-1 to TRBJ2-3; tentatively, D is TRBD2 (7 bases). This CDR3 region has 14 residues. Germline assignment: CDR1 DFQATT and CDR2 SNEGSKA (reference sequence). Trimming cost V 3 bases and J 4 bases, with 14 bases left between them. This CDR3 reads CSASSGGLPDTQYF. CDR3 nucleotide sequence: TGCAGTGCTAGTTCGGGGGGCCTCCCAGATACGCAGTATTTT.

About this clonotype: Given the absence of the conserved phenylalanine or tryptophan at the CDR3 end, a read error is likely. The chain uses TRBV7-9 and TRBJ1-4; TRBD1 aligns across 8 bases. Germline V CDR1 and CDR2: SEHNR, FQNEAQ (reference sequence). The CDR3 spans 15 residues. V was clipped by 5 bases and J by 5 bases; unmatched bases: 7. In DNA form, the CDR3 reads TGTGCCAGCAGCGCCACCGGGACAGGCAATGAAAAACTGTTTTAT. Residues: CASSATGTGNEKLFY.

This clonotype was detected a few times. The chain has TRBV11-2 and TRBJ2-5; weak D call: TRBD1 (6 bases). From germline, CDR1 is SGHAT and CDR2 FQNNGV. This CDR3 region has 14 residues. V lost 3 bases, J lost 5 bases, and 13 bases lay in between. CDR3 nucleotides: TGTGCCAGCAGCTTCCAAATCAGGGGCGAGACCCAGTACTTC. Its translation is CASSFQIRGETQYF.

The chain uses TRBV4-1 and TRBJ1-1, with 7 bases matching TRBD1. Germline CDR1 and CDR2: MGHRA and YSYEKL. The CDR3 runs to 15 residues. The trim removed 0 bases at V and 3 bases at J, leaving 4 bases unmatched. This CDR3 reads CASSQDGQGDTEAFF. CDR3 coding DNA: TGCGCCAGCAGCCAAGATGGTCAGGGGGACACTGAAGCTTTCTTT.

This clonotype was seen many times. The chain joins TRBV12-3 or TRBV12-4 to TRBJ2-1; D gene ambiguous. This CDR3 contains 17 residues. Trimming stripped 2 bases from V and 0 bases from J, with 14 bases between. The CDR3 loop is CASSLTPLYGSYNEQFF. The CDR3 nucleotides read TGTGCCAGCAGTTTAACGCCTCTATATGGCTCCTACAATGAGCAGTTCTTC.

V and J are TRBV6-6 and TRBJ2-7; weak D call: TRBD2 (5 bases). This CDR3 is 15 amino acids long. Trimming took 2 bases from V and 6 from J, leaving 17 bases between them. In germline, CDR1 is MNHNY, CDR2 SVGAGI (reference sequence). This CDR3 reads CASSYHPSPEGEQYF. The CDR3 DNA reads TGTGCCAGCAGTTACCATCCCTCGCCCGAGGGCGAGCAGTACTTC.

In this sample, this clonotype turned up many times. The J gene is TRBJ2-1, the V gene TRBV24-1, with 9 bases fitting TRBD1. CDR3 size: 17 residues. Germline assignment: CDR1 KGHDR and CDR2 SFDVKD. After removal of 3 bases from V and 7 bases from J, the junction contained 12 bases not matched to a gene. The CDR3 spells CATSDPFLGQGTNEQFF. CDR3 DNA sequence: TGTGCCACCAGTGATCCGTTCCTGGGACAGGGTACGAATGAGCAGTTCTTC.

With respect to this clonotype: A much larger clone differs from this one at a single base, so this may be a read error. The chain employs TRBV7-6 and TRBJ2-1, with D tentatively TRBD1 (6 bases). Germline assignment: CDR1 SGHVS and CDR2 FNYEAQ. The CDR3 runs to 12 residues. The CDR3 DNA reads TGTGCCAGCAGCCTCAGGGGTGATGAGCGGTTCTTC. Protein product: CASSLRGDERFF.

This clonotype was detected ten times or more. CDR3 DNA sequence: TGTGCCAGCAGCTTAGTAGGCCAGGGTGGAAACACCATATATTTT. Its translation is CASSLVGQGGNTIYF. The chain has TRBV7-2 and TRBJ1-3, with D possibly being TRBD1 (5 bases). Germline CDR1 and CDR2: SGHTA and FQGNSA. Trimming took 1 base from V and 3 from J, leaving 10 bases between them. The CDR3 is 15 residues long.

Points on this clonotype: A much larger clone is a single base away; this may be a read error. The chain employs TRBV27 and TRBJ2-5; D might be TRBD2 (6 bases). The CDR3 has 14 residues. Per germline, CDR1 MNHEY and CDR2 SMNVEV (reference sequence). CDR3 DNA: TGTGCCAGCAGGAATAGCGGCGACTCAAAGACCCTGTACTTC. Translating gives CASRNSGDSKTLYF.

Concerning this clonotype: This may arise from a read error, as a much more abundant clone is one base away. CDR3 region: CASSLGGWRRFNF. The CDR3 bases are TGTGCCAGCAGCTTAGGCGGGTGGAGGAGATTCAACTTC. V gene TRBV7-2 combines with J gene TRBJ2-1; weak D call: TRBD2 (5 bases). The CDR3 extends over 13 amino acids. CDR1 is SGHTA and CDR2 is FQGNSA in the germline V gene.

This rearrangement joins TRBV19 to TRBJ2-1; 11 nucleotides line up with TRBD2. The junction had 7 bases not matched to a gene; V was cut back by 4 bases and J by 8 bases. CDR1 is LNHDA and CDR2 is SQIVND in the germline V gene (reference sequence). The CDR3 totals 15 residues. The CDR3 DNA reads TGTGCCAGTAGTAATAGCGGGGGGGACGGGGATGAGCAGTTCTTC. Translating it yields CASSNSGGDGDEQFF. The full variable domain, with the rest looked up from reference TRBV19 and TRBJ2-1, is DGGITQSPKYLFRKEGQNVTLSCEQNLNHDAMYWYRQDPGQGLRLIYYSQIVNDFQKGDIAEGYSVSREKKESFPLTVTSAQKNPTAFYLCASSNSGGDGDEQFFGPGTRLTVL.

CDR3 in amino acids: CSARDTSGGSIREQYF. CDR3 nucleotides: TGCAGTGCTAGAGATACTAGCGGGGGGTCTATTCGCGAGCAGTACTTC. This sequence joins TRBV20-1 and TRBJ2-7; 12 bases match TRBD2. Per germline, CDR1 DFQATT and CDR2 SNEGSKA (reference sequence). This CDR3 has 16 amino acids. The V gene end was trimmed by 0 bases and the J gene end by 6 bases; junction bases not matched to a gene: 9.

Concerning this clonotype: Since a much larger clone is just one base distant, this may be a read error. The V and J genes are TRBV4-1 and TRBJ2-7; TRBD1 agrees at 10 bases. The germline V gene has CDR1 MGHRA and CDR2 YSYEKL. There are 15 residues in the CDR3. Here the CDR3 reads CASSQGTGETYEHYF. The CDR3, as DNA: TGCGCCAGCAGCCAGGGGACAGGGGAAACCTACGAGCATTACTTC.

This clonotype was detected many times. The CDR3 loop is CASSLEVGGGRGRREQYF. The CDR3 DNA sequence: TGTGCCAGCAGCTTAGAGGTAGGGGGAGGCAGGGGTCGGCGCGAGCAGTACTTC. V is TRBV7-2 and J is TRBJ2-7; D tentatively fits TRBD1 or TRBD2 (6 bases each). Between the trimmed V and J ends, which lost 1 base and 6 bases, there was a span of 25 bases. The CDR3 is made up of 18 amino acids. CDR1 is SGHTA, CDR2 FQGNSA, per germline.

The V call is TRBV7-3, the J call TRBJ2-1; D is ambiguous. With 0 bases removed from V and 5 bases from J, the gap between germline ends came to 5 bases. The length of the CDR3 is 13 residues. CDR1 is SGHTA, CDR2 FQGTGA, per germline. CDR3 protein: CASSLTRHNEQFF. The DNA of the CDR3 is TGTGCCAGCAGCTTAACCAGACACAATGAGCAGTTCTTC.

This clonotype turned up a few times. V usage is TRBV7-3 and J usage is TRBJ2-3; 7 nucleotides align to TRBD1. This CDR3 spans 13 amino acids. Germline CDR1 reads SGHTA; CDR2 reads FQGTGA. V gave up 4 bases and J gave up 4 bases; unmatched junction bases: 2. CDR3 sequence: CASSYRGADTQYF. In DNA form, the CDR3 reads TGTGCCAGCAGCTACAGGGGTGCAGATACGCAGTATTTT. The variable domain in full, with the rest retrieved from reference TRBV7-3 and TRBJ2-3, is GAGVSQTPSNKVTEKGKYVELRCDPISGHTALYWYRQSLGQGPEFLIYFQGTGAADDSGLPNDRFFAVRPEGSVSTLKIQRTERGDSAVYLCASSYRGADTQYFGPGTRLTVL.

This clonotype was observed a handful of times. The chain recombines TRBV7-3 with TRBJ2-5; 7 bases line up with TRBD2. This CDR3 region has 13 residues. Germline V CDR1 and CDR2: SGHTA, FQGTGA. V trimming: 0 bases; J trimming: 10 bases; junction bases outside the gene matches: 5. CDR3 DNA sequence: TGTGCCAGCAGCTTAACCCACCGGGAGGTCCAGTACTTC. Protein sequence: CASSLTHREVQYF.

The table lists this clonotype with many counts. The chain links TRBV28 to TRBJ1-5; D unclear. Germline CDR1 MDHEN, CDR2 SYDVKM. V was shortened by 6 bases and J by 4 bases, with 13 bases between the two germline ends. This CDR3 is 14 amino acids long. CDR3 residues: CASRPLLGNQPQHF. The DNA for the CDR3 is TGTGCCAGCAGGCCCCTTCTGGGGAATCAGCCCCAGCATTTT.